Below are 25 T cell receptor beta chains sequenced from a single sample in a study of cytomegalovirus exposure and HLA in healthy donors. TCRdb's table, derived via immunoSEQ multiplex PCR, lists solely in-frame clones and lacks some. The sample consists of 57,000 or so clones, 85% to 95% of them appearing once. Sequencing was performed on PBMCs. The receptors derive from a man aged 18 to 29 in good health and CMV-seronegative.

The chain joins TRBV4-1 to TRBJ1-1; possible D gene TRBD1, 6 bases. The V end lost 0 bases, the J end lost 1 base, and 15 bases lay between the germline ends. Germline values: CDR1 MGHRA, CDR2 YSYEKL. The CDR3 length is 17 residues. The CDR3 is CASSQDRQGTRNTEAFF. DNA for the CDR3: TGCGCCAGCAGCCAAGATCGGCAGGGGACCCGGAACACTGAAGCTTTCTTT.

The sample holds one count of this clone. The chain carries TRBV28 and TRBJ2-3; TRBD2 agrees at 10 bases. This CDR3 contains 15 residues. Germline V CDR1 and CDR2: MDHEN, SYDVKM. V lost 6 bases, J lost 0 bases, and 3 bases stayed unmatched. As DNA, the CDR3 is TGTGCCAGCAGAACAGCGGGGGGGAGCACAGATACGCAGTATTTT. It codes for CASRTAGGSTDTQYF. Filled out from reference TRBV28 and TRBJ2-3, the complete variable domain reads DVKVTQSSRYLVKRTGEKVFLECVQDMDHENMFWYRQDPGLGLRLIYFSYDVKMKEKGDIPEGYSVSREKKERFSLILESASTNQTSMYLCASRTAGGSTDTQYFGPGTRLTVL.

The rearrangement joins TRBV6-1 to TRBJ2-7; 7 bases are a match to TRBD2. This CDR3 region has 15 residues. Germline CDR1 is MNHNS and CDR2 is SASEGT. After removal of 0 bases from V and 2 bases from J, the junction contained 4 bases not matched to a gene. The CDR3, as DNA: TGTGCCAGCAGTGAAGCGCCTAGCGGTACCTACGAGCAGTACTTC. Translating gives CASSEAPSGTYEQYF.

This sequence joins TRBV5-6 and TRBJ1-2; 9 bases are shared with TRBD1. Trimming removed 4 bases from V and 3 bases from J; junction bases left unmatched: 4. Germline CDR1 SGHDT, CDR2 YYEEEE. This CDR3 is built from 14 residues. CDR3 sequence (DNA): TGTGCCAGCAGCGAGGGACAGGGTTACTATGGCTACACCTTC. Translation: CASSEGQGYYGYTF.

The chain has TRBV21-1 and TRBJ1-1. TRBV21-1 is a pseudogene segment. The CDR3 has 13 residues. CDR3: CASSNGGCTEAFF. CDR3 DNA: TGTGCCAGCTCAAATGGGGGGTGCACTGAAGCTTTCTTT.

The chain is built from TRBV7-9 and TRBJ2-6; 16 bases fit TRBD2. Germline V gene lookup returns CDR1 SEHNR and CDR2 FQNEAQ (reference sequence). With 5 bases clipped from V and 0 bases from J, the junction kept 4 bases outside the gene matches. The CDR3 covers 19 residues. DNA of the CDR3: TGTGCCAGCAGCCCGGGACTAGCGGGAGGGGTCTCTGGGGCCAACGTCCTGACTTTC. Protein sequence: CASSPGLAGGVSGANVLTF. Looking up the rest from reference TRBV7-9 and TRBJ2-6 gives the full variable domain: DTGVSQNPRHKITKRGQNVTFRCDPISEHNRLYWYRQTLGQGPEFLTYFQNEAQLEKSRLLSDRFSAERPKGSFSTLEIQRTEQGDSAMYLCASSPGLAGGVSGANVLTFGAGSRLTVL.

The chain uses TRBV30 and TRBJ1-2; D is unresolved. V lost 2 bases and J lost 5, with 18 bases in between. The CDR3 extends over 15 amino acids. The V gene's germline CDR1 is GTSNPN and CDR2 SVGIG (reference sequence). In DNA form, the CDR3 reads TGTGCCTGGAGTCCTACTAGACTTTTACAATATGGCTACACCTTC. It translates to CAWSPTRLLQYGYTF.

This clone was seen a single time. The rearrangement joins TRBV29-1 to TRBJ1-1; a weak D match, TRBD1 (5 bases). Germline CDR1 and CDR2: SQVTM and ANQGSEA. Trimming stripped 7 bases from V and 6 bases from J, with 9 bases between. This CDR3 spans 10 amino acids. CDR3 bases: TGCAGCGGGGGGGACCCTGAAGCTTTCTTT. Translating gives CSGGDPEAFF.

In DNA, the CDR3 is TGTGCCAGTGGGGATAGGACAGGGTATGGCTACACCTTC. The encoded protein is CASGDRTGYGYTF. This chain links TRBV2 with TRBJ1-2; 8 nucleotides match TRBD1. Looked up from germline, CDR1 is SNHLY and CDR2 is FYNNEI. The CDR3 runs to 13 residues. With 9 bases clipped from V and 5 bases from J, the junction kept 8 bases outside the gene matches. Based on the CDR3 plus reference TRBV2 and TRBJ1-2, the full variable domain is EPEVTQTPSHQVTQMGQEVILRCVPISNHLYFYWYRQILGQKVEFLVSFYNNEISEKSEIFDDQFSVERPDGSNFTLKIRSTKLEDSAMYFCASGDRTGYGYTFGSGTRLTVV.

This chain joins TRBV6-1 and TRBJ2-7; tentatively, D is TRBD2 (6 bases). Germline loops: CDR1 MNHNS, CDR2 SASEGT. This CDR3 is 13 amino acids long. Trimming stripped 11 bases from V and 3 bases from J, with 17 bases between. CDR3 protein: CAAGTETYYEQYF. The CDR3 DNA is TGTGCCGCGGGGACCGAGACTTACTACGAGCAGTACTTC.

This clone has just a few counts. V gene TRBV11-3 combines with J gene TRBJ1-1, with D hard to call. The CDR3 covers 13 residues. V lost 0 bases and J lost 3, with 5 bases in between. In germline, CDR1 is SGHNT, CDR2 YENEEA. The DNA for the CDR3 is TGTGCCAGCAGCTTAGACGGGGACACTGAAGCTTTCTTT. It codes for CASSLDGDTEAFF.

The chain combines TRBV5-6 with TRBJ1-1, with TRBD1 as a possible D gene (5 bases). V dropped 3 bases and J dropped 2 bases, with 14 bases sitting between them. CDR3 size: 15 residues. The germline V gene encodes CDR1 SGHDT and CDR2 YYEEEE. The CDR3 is CASSSDAGFNTEAFF. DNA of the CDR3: TGTGCCAGCAGCTCAGATGCAGGGTTCAACACTGAAGCTTTCTTT. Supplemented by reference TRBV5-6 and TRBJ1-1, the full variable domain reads DAGVTQSPTHLIKTRGQQVTLRCSPKSGHDTVSWYQQALGQGPQFIFQYYEEEERQRGNFPDRFSGHQFPNYSSELNVNALLLGDSALYLCASSSDAGFNTEAFFGQGTRLTVV.

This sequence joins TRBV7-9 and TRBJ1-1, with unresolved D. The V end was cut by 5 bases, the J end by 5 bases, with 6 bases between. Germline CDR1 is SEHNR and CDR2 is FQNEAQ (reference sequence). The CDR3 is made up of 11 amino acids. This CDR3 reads CASSPTTEAFF. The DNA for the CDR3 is TGTGCCAGCAGCCCTACGACTGAAGCTTTCTTT.

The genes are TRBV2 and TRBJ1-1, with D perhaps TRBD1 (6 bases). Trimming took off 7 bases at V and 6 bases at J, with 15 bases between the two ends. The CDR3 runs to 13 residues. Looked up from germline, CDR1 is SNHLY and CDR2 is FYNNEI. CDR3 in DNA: TGTGCCAGCAACCGGGACATCGGGCCTGAAGCTTTCTTT. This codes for CASNRDIGPEAFF.

CDR3: CASSQDTGVSNEQFF. CDR3 sequence (DNA): TGCGCCAGCAGCCAAGATACGGGAGTATCGAATGAGCAGTTCTTC. The V and J genes are TRBV4-1 and TRBJ2-1, with D possibly TRBD2 on 6 matching bases. Looked up from germline, CDR1 is MGHRA and CDR2 is YSYEKL. This CDR3 has 15 amino acids. V lost 0 bases to trimming and J lost 7 bases, with 13 bases between them.

The CDR3 reads CASSSRTGGYGYTF. The DNA for the CDR3 is TGTGCCAGCAGTTCCCGGACAGGGGGCTATGGCTACACCTTC. V gene TRBV28 combines with J gene TRBJ1-2; 10 bases match TRBD1. The germline V gene encodes CDR1 MDHEN and CDR2 SYDVKM. The V and J ends lost 4 bases and 4 bases, in that order; junction bases with no gene match: 3. The length of the CDR3 is 14 residues.

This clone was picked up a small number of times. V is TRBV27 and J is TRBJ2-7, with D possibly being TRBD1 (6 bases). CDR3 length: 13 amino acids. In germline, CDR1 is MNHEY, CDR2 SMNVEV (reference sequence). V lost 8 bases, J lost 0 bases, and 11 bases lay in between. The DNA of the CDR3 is TGTGCCAGCGGGGACACCTTCTCCTACGAGCAGTACTTC. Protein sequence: CASGDTFSYEQYF.

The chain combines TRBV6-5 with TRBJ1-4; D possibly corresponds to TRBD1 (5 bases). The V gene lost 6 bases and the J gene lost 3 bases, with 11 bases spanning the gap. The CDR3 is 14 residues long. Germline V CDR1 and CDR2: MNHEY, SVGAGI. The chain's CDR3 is CASRPRVSNEKLFF. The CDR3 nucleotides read TGTGCCAGCAGACCCAGGGTGTCTAATGAAAAACTGTTTTTT.

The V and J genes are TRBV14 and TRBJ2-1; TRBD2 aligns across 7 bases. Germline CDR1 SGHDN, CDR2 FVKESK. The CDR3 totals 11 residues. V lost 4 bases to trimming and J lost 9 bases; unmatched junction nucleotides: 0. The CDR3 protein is CASSRGGEQFF. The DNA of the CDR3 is TGTGCCAGCAGCCGGGGGGGTGAGCAGTTCTTC.

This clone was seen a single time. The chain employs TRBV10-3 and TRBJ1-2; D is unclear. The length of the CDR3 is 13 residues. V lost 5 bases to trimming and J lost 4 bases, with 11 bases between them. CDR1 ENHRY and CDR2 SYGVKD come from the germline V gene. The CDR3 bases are TGTGCCATCAGTACGTTAGAGGGCTATGGCTACACCTTC. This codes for CAISTLEGYGYTF.

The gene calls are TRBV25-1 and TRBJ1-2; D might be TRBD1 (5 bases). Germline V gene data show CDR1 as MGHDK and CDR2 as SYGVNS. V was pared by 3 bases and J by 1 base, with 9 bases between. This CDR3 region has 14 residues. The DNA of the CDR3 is TGTGCCAGCAGTGACCTGGGACTTAACTATGGCTACACCTTC. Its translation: CASSDLGLNYGYTF.

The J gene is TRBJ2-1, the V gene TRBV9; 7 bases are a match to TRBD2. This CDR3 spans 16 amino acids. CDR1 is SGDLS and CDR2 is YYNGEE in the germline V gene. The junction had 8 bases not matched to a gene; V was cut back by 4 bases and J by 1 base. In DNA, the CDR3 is TGTGCCAGCAGCCGGGGGGTAGCGGATTCCTACAATGAGCAGTTCTTC. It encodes CASSRGVADSYNEQFF.

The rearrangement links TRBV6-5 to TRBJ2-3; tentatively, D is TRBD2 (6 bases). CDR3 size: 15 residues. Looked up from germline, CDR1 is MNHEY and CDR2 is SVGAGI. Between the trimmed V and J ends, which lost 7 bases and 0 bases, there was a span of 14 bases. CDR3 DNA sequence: TGTGCCAGCACCAACCTGGCGGGAAGCACAGATACGCAGTATTTT. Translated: CASTNLAGSTDTQYF.

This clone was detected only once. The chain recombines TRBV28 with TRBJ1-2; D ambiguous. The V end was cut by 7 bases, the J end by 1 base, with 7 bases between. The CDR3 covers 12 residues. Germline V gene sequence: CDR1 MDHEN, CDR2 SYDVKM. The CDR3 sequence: CASTGVNYGYTF. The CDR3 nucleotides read TGTGCCAGCACCGGGGTTAACTATGGCTACACCTTC.

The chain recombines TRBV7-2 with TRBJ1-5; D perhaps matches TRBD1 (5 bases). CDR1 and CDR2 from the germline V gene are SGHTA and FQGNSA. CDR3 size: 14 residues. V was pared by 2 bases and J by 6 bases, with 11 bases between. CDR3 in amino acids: CASSLWEDSQPQHF. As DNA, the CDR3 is TGTGCCAGCAGCTTATGGGAAGACAGTCAGCCCCAGCATTTT.